This T cell receptor (beta chain) was sequenced in a study of blood T cell repertoires in COVID-19. Study as a whole: Sources were T cells, B-cell-depleted T cells, or PBMCs; the material itself was cDNA or gDNA.

Source study methods: Reference gene primer amplification gave estimated nucleated cell counts. Clones were read by immunoSEQ multiplex PCR, and TCRdb kept only the in-frame ones, dropping some. V and J calls and clone size are copied from that table; D and trimming were computed from the DNA. The sample shows 200,000 to 250,000 clones, around 91% of them seen only once. Cohort placement rested on clinical history that participants reported themselves. This clone was seen just once. CDR1 SGHDT and CDR2 YYEEEE come from the germline V gene. Trimming stripped 4 bases from V and 6 bases from J, with 13 bases between. CDR3 size: 14 residues.

The clonotype was recovered from a woman younger than 30 in a cohort exposed to, infected with or recovered from COVID-19 (not recorded which). The chain couples TRBV5-6 to TRBJ2-2; maybe TRBD2 (5 bases). The sample taken for sequencing was PBMCs or T cells enriched from blood (not recorded which). The CDR3 loop reads CASSQTSASGELFF. The DNA of the CDR3 is TGTGCCAGCAGCCAAACTAGTGCGTCCGGGGAGCTGTTTTTT.